This is a list of T cell receptor beta chains from one sample in a study of beta chain features in type 1 diabetes. TCRdb keeps only in-frame clones here, not all; method: immunoSEQ multiplex PCR. The sample has roughly 400,000 clones; about 14% are singletons. The specimen sequenced was naive CD4+ T cells from blood. These receptors were obtained from a woman aged 18-29 years in good health. The conserved cysteine and the conserved F or W are not part of the CDR3 here. Fields, in order: CDR3 length, J gene, V gene, CDR3 protein.

9 | TRBJ2-7 | TRBV5-6 | ASSLGDTGY
12 | TRBJ2-7 | TRBV7-9 | ASSRYGRADEQY
14 | TRBJ2-3 | TRBV15 | ATSKRSGSITDTQY
14 | TRBJ2-7 | TRBV7-9 | ASRRISGIAPYEQY
14 | TRBJ1-2 | TRBV13 | ASSTLDRGSNYGYT
15 | TRBJ2-4 | TRBV15 | ATSRVSSGAAKNIQY
11 | TRBJ2-3 | TRBV4-1 | ASRSDFTDTQY
14 | TRBJ1-2 | TRBV6-6 | ASSYSMAGERWGYT
12 | TRBJ1-1 | TRBV7-9 | ASLLGSMNTEAF
15 | TRBJ2-1 | TRBV18 | ASSRGTSGSSYNEQF
9 | TRBJ1-2 | TRBV29-1 | SVESGLGYT
12 | TRBJ2-7 | TRBV5-4 | ASSLQGQGHEQY
13 | TRBJ2-5 | TRBV27 | ASNPGGTPQETQY
11 | TRBJ1-5 | TRBV6-5 | ASKGQEGQPQH
11 | TRBJ1-1 | TRBV4-2 | ASSQRQNTEAF
13 | TRBJ2-1 | TRBV7-3 | ASSLLGGGYNEQF
11 | TRBJ2-1 | TRBV29-1 | SDSASGWGEQF
12 | TRBJ2-5 | TRBV7-2 | ASSLAGLQETQY
13 | TRBJ2-1 | TRBV30 | AWRDRDRRYNEQF
13 | TRBJ2-1 | TRBV7-6 | ASSPRTSGSNEQF
10 | TRBJ1-1 | TRBV18 | ATLQGNTEAF
12 | TRBJ1-2 | TRBV4-1 | ASSQPGTSDGYT
12 | TRBJ2-7 | TRBV7-9 | ASSPQGKDYEQY
12 | TRBJ2-1 | TRBV7-2 | ASTLDWDYNEQF
11 | TRBJ2-7 | TRBV18 | ASSPPSSYEQY
13 | TRBJ2-3 | TRBV5-1 | ASRRMVEGTDTQY
11 | TRBJ2-5 | TRBV27 | ASSFGGSETQY
11 | TRBJ1-5 | TRBV30 | AWSLTGAQPQH
11 | TRBJ2-5 | TRBV30 | AWSSSGRETQY
14 | TRBJ2-1 | TRBV27 | ASALAGTYSYNEQF
11 | TRBJ1-3 | TRBV19 | ASSSGSGNTIY
13 | TRBJ2-2 | TRBV6-5 | ASTKQGQNTGELF
13 | TRBJ2-3 | TRBV14 | ASSRRRTFRDTQY